The next 5 T cell receptor beta chains were all read from a single sample in a study of shared clonotypes between healthy human individuals. The method was immunoSEQ multiplex PCR; TCRdb's version includes in-frame clones alone and lacks a portion of them. The sample includes some 2 million clones, 85% to 95% seen only once; the top ten take more than 0.1%. The sample comprised naive CD4+ T cells sorted from blood. Indicated subset: CD45RA+ positively selected. These TCRs come from a man younger than 35 in good health.

Points on this clone: Other DNA sequences from this sample encode an identical CDR3 as well. This chain joins TRBV30 and TRBJ2-5; TRBD2 might be the D (6 bases). CDR3 length equals 14 residues. Trimming removed 0 bases from V and 1 base from J, with 9 bases in between. The V gene's germline CDR1 is GTSNPN and CDR2 SVGIG (reference sequence). The CDR3 is CAWSVRAGQETQYF. The CDR3 nucleotides are TGTGCCTGGAGTGTAAGAGCGGGCCAAGAGACCCAGTACTTC. Filled out from reference TRBV30 and TRBJ2-5, the complete variable domain reads SQTIHQWPATLVQPVGSPLSLECTVEGTSNPNLYWYRQAAGRGLQLLFYSVGIGQISSEVPQNLSASRPQDRQFILSSKKLLLSDSGFYLCAWSVRAGQETQYFGPGTRLLVL.

The V gene is TRBV11-2, the J gene TRBJ2-4, with TRBD2 identical over 11 bases. With V trimmed by 1 base and J by 7 bases, 3 bases remained unmatched. This CDR3 is built from 15 residues. Per the germline V gene, CDR1 is SGHAT and CDR2 is FQNNGV. For the CDR3, the DNA is TGTGCCAGCAGCTTAGGAGTAGCGGGGGGGAACATTCAGTACTTC. This sequence encodes CASSLGVAGGNIQYF.

This clone came up many times. V gene TRBV19 combines with J gene TRBJ1-5; D uncertain. The CDR3 sequence is 13 residues long. Germline V CDR1 and CDR2: LNHDA, SQIVND (reference sequence). Between the trimmed V and J ends, which lost 6 bases and 3 bases, there was a span of 9 bases. The CDR3 here is CASSLYYNQPQHF. As DNA, the CDR3 is TGTGCCAGTAGCCTCTACTACAATCAGCCCCAGCATTTT.

This clone was found once. J is TRBJ2-1 and V is TRBV7-2; the match to TRBD2 covers 13 bases. Germline CDR1 and CDR2: SGHTA and FQGNSA. V lost 4 bases to trimming and J lost 6 bases; unmatched junction nucleotides: 0. The CDR3 spans 14 residues. The CDR3 coding sequence is TGTGCCAGCAGCTGGACTAGCGGGAGCAATGAGCAGTTCTTC. Translating gives CASSWTSGSNEQFF.

The chain couples TRBV18 to TRBJ2-5, with D possibly TRBD2 on 6 matching bases. The CDR3 is 15 amino acids. Germline assignment: CDR1 KGHSH and CDR2 LQKENI. The V and J ends lost 8 bases and 1 base respectively, with 17 bases between them. CDR3 in amino acids: CASEPPGAPQETQYF. CDR3 DNA: TGTGCCAGCGAGCCGCCGGGAGCCCCCCAAGAGACCCAGTACTTC.